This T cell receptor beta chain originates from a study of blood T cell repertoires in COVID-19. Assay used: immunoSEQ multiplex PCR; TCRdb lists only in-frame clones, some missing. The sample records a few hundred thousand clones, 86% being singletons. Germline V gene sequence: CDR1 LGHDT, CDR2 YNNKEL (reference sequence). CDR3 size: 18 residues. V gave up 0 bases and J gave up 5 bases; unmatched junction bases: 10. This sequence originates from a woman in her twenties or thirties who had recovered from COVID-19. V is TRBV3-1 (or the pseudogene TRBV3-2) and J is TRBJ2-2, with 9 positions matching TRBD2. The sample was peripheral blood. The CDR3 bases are TGTGCCAGCAGCCAAGATATGTACCTAGCGGGGTCGACCGGGGAGCTGTTTTTT. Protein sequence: CASSQDMYLAGSTGELFF.